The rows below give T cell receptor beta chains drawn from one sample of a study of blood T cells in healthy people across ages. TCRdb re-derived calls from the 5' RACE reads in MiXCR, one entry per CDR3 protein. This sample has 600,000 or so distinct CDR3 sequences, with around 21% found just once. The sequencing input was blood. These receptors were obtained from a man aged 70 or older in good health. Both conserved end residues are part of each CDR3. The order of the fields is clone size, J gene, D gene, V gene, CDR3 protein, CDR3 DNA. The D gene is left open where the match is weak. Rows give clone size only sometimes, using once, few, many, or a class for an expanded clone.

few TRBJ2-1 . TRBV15 CATSRAEAREQFF TGTGCCACCAGCAGAGCGGAAGCTCGAGAGCAGTTCTTC
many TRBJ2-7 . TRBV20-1 CSARDRAGNLYEQYF TGCAGTGCTAGAGATCGGGCGGGAAATCTCTACGAGCAGTACTTC
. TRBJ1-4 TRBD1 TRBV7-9 CASSFGTVEKLFF TGTGCCAGCAGCTTTGGGACAGTTGAAAAACTGTTTTTT
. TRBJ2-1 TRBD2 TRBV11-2 CASSSRPSGNNEQFF TGTGCCAGCAGCTCTCGGCCTAGCGGGAACAATGAGCAGTTCTTC
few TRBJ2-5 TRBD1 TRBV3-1 CASSRQGGGQETQYF TGTGCCAGCAGCAGACAGGGGGGAGGTCAAGAGACCCAGTACTTC
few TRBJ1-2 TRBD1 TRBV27 CASSSRPEGGFGYTF TGTGCCAGCAGTTCTCGACCCGAAGGGGGCTTTGGCTACACCTTC
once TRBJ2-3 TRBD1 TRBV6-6 CASRDSITDTQYF TGTGCCAGCCGGGACAGCATCACAGATACGCAGTATTTT
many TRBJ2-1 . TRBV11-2 CASSFSGSEQFF TGTGCCAGCAGCTTTAGTGGGAGTGAGCAGTTCTTC
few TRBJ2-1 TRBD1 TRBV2 CASSSRPGQGLEQFF TGTGCCAGCAGTTCGAGACCGGGACAGGGCCTTGAGCAGTTCTTC
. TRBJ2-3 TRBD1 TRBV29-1 CSVFDRGDPWTQYF TGCAGCGTATTTGACAGGGGGGACCCCTGGACGCAGTATTTT
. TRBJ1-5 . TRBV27 CASSSDKYSNQPQHF TGTGCCAGCAGTTCAGACAAATATAGCAATCAGCCCCAGCATTTT
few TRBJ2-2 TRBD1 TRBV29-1 CSVEALPGTGNTGELFF TGCAGCGTTGAAGCTCTGCCGGGGACAGGGAACACCGGGGAGCTGTTTTTT
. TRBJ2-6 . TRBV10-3 CAISEGVTNVLTF TGTGCCATCAGTGAGGGGGTAACCAACGTCCTGACTTTC
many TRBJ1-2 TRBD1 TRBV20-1 CSARPGTALGYTF TGCAGTGCTAGACCCGGGACAGCCCTTGGCTACACCTTC
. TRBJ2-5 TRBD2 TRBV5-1 CASSPTRLAGDETQYF TGCGCCAGCAGCCCAACTAGGCTAGCGGGTGACGAGACCCAGTACTTC
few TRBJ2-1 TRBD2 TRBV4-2 CASSQDTAGGRDEQFF TGTGCCAGCAGCCAAGATACGGCGGGAGGGCGGGATGAGCAGTTCTTC
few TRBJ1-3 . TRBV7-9 CASRVGGPSSGNTIYF TGTGCCAGCAGAGTGGGGGGCCCTAGCTCTGGAAACACCATATATTTT
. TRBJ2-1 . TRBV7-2 CASSFESGFNEQFF TGTGCCAGCAGCTTCGAGAGCGGGTTTAATGAGCAGTTCTTC
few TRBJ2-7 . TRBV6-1 CASTRAVRDYEQYF TGTGCCAGCACCAGGGCCGTAAGAGACTACGAGCAGTACTTC
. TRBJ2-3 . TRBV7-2 CASSSTSSTQYF TGTGCCAGCAGCTCTACTAGTTCAACGCAGTATTTT